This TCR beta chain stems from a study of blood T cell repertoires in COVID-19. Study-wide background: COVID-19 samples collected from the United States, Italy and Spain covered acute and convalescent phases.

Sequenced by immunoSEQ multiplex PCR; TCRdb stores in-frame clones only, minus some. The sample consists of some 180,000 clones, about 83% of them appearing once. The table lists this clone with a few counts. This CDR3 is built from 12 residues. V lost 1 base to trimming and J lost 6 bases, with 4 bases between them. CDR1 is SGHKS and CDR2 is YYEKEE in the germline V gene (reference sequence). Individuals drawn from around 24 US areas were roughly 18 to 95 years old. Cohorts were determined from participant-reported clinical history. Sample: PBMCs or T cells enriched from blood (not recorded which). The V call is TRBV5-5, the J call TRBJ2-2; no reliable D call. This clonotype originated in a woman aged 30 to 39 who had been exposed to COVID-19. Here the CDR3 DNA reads TGTGCCAGCAGCTTGAGCCCCGGGGAGCTGTTTTTT. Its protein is CASSLSPGELFF.